This is a list of T cell receptor beta chains from one sample in a study of blood T cell repertoires in COVID-19. Profiled with immunoSEQ multiplex PCR; TCRdb holds only in-frame clones, not every one. The sample has 140,000 to 150,000 clones, around 87% seen once. Sequencing input: PBMCs or T cells enriched from blood (not recorded which). These receptors came from a man in his fifties or sixties who had recovered from COVID-19. Each CDR3 is given with its conserved first and last residue. The D gene is left open where the match is weak. The size entry is marked missing in some rows and otherwise reads once, few, many or a size class.

J gene,clone size,V gene,D gene,CDR3 protein,CDR3 DNA
TRBJ2-2,NA,TRBV4-2,TRBD2,CASSQDTSGGLLNGELFF,TGTGCCAGCAGCCAAGATACGAGCGGGGGCCTCCTGAACGGGGAGCTGTTTTTT
TRBJ2-1,NA,TRBV4-2,TRBD2,CASSRSGGYYNEQFF,TGTGCCAGCAGTAGGAGCGGGGGTTACTACAATGAGCAGTTCTTC
TRBJ2-5,NA,TRBV2,TRBD2,CASETGLGETQYF,TGTGCCAGCGAGACGGGACTAGGGGAGACCCAGTACTTC
TRBJ1-5,NA,TRBV3-1/TRBV3-2,NA,CASSQGDRVTQPQHF,TGTGCCAGCAGCCAAGGCGACAGAGTCACCCAGCCCCAGCATTTT
TRBJ2-1,NA,TRBV11-2,TRBD1,CASSLGGPGQGQFF,TGTGCCAGCAGCTTAGGAGGCCCTGGACAGGGGCAGTTCTTC
TRBJ2-1,NA,TRBV19,NA,CASSFDRSSYNEQFF,TGTGCCAGTAGTTTTGACAGGAGCTCCTACAATGAGCAGTTCTTC
TRBJ1-2,NA,TRBV6-6,TRBD1,CASSYSGGDGYTF,TGTGCCAGCAGTTACTCAGGGGGCGACGGCTACACCTTC
TRBJ2-7,NA,TRBV29-1,TRBD1,CSVVGSWTGSEQYF,TGTAGCGTTGTTGGGTCTTGGACAGGGAGCGAGCAGTACTTC
TRBJ1-2,NA,TRBV19,NA,CASRSQSYTF,TGTGCCAGTAGGTCACAGAGCTACACCTTC
TRBJ2-1,NA,TRBV15,NA,CATSISLGGEQFF,TGTGCCACCAGCATAAGCTTGGGCGGGGAGCAGTTCTTC
TRBJ2-3,once,TRBV28,NA,CASSSSGLSTDTQYF,TGTGCCAGCAGTTCCAGCGGCTTAAGCACAGATACGCAGTATTTT
TRBJ1-1,NA,TRBV9,NA,CASGGLLPEAFF,TGTGCCAGCGGTGGACTACTTCCTGAAGCTTTCTTT
TRBJ2-1,NA,TRBV5-6,TRBD2,CASSSKPGLADGNNEQFF,TGTGCCAGCAGCTCAAAGCCGGGACTAGCGGACGGTAACAATGAGCAGTTCTTC
TRBJ2-7,few,TRBV6-2/TRBV6-3,NA,CASSSQGTEQYF,TGTGCCAGCAGTTCCCAGGGAACCGAGCAGTACTTC
TRBJ2-2,NA,TRBV5-4,TRBD1,CASSGQGVLNTGELFF,TGTGCCAGCAGCGGTCAGGGGGTATTAAACACCGGGGAGCTGTTTTTT
TRBJ1-3,NA,TRBV4-1,TRBD1,CASSKGQGSSGNTIYF,TGCGCCAGCAGCAAGGGACAGGGAAGCTCTGGAAACACCATATATTTT
TRBJ2-7,NA,TRBV3-1/TRBV3-2,NA,CASRPQGLYEQYF,TGTGCCAGCAGACCCCAGGGGTTGTACGAGCAGTACTTC
TRBJ1-2,NA,TRBV4-1,NA,CASSPPGSNYGYTF,TGCGCCAGCAGCCCGCCGGGTTCTAACTATGGCTACACCTTC
TRBJ1-5,NA,TRBV28,TRBD1,CAGQGQGNQPQHF,TGTGCCGGCCAGGGACAGGGCAATCAGCCCCAGCATTTT
TRBJ1-6,NA,TRBV2,NA,CASSESRTVNSPLHF,TGTGCCAGCAGTGAATCAAGGACAGTAAATTCACCCCTCCACTTT
TRBJ1-1,NA,TRBV9,NA,CASSFGQMNTEAFF,TGTGCCAGCAGCTTCGGACAGATGAACACTGAAGCTTTCTTT
TRBJ2-5,NA,TRBV27,TRBD2,CASRTGGGPQYF,TGTGCCAGCAGAACGGGGGGAGGGCCCCAGTACTTC
TRBJ2-1,NA,TRBV24-1,TRBD1,CATSDLDGQGANEQFF,TGTGCCACCAGTGACCTGGACGGACAGGGGGCAAATGAGCAGTTCTTC
TRBJ1-5,once,TRBV6-5,NA,CASAEGRPNQPQHF,TGTGCCAGCGCGGAGGGCAGGCCGAATCAGCCCCAGCATTTT
TRBJ2-3,NA,TRBV5-1,NA,CASSLAGWGSTDTQYF,TGCGCCAGCAGCTTGGCCGGGTGGGGCTCCACAGATACGCAGTATTTT
TRBJ2-7,NA,TRBV5-8,TRBD2,CASSLLGTIATYEQYF,TGTGCCAGCAGCTTGCTCGGGACTATCGCAACCTACGAGCAGTACTTC
TRBJ2-7,NA,TRBV19,NA,CASSIGLTSRAVEAWEQYF,TGTGCCAGTAGTATTGGCCTTACAAGCAGGGCCGTAGAAGCTTGGGAGCAGTACTTC